This TCR beta chain was obtained from a study of glioma-infiltrating T cells. Per germline, CDR1 DFQATT and CDR2 SNEGSKA (reference sequence). The CDR3 has 15 residues. The J segment lost 4 bases and the V segment lost 1 base, leaving 8 bases of the junction unmatched. Amplification of TCR alpha and beta CDR3 regions from RNA used iRepertoire nested multiplex PCR. TCRdb itself ran the multiplex PCR reads through MiXCR, one entry per CDR3 protein. The sample lists more than 350,000 distinct CDR3 sequences; 41% were seen once. This clonotype has at least ten counts. The clonotype originates from a human donor with low-grade glioma or glioblastoma, undergoing nonglioma brain surgery, or in good health (not recorded which). The chain carries TRBV20-1 and TRBJ2-3, with 7 bases matching TRBD1. Sequencing input: glioma tissue, nonneoplastic brain tissue, or PBMCs (not recorded which). The CDR3 region is CSARAAGGRPDTQYF. The CDR3 DNA reads as TGCAGTGCTAGAGCTGCAGGGGGTCGACCAGATACGCAGTATTTT.